Listed below are T cell receptor beta chains from one sample, sequenced in a study of OX40 agonist ivuxolimab in advanced cancers. Profiled with immunoSEQ multiplex PCR; TCRdb holds only in-frame clones, not every one. The sample lists about 25,000 clones, about 86% occurring once. Source: CD4+ or CD8+ T cells sorted from blood, taken in a trial of the OX40 agonist ivuxolimab. The receptors stem from an adult with an advanced solid tumor such as melanoma, head and neck, liver or kidney cancer. Both conserved end residues are part of each CDR3. D genes are given only for firm matches. Clone size is given for some rows only: seen once, a few or many times, or a class if the clone is expanded.

d_call	v_call	clone_size	j_call	cdr3_aa	cdr3_nt
TRBD2	TRBV27	NA	TRBJ2-1	CASSSGLSFSYNEQFF	TGTGCCAGCAGTTCGGGACTATCCTTCTCCTACAATGAGCAGTTCTTC
NA	TRBV30	once	TRBJ1-1	CAWSWGGWAEAFF	TGTGCCTGGAGTTGGGGGGGCTGGGCTGAAGCTTTCTTT
TRBD1	TRBV14	NA	TRBJ1-4	CASSQPGQGANEKLFF	TGTGCCAGCAGTCAGCCGGGACAGGGGGCGAATGAAAAACTGTTTTTT
TRBD1	TRBV15	NA	TRBJ2-3	CATSSEGAGTGLHTQYF	TGTGCCACCAGCTCCGAAGGGGCCGGGACAGGGCTGCATACGCAGTATTTT
TRBD1	TRBV4-1	NA	TRBJ1-4	CASSQAWTGNEKLFF	TGCGCCAGCAGCCAAGCATGGACAGGAAATGAAAAACTGTTTTTT
NA	TRBV16	NA	TRBJ2-5	CASSQSTVQETQYF	TGTGCCAGCAGCCAATCCACGGTCCAAGAGACCCAGTACTTC
NA	TRBV30	NA	TRBJ2-7	CAWSPPGGPEQYF	TGTGCCTGGAGTCCTCCAGGGGGGCCCGAGCAGTACTTC
NA	TRBV11-2	NA	TRBJ2-1	CASSLVVTWPPSAEQFF	TGTGCCAGCAGCTTAGTAGTTACTTGGCCACCCTCGGCTGAGCAGTTCTTC
NA	TRBV27	NA	TRBJ2-7	CASSKTNTYEQYF	TGTGCCAGCAGCAAGACTAATACCTACGAGCAGTACTTC
TRBD2	TRBV4-1	few	TRBJ2-1	CASSRTSGGPNEQFF	TGCGCCAGCAGCCGAACGAGCGGGGGCCCAAATGAGCAGTTCTTC
TRBD2	TRBV27	NA	TRBJ2-3	CASSMLAGGPDTQYF	TGTGCCAGCAGTATGCTAGCGGGAGGGCCAGATACGCAGTATTTT
TRBD1	TRBV27	NA	TRBJ2-5	CASSLQGAGETQYF	TGTGCCAGCAGTTTGCAGGGGGCGGGGGAGACCCAGTACTTC
NA	TRBV6-4	few	TRBJ2-1	CASSAPEHSNEQFF	TGTGCCAGCAGCGCACCGGAACACAGTAATGAGCAGTTCTTC
NA	TRBV7-2	NA	TRBJ2-2	CASSLGGSPTGELFF	TGTGCCAGCAGCTTAGGGGGCAGCCCTACCGGGGAGCTGTTTTTT
TRBD1	TRBV28	NA	TRBJ2-7	CASRKRQGAAYEQYF	TGTGCCAGCAGGAAGAGACAGGGAGCGGCCTACGAGCAGTACTTC
NA	TRBV10-3	NA	TRBJ2-5	CAISEMAAETQYF	TGTGCCATCAGTGAAATGGCAGCAGAGACCCAGTACTTC
NA	TRBV10-1	NA	TRBJ2-5	CASSRTGNVVETQYF	TGCGCCAGCAGCCGGACGGGAAATGTAGTGGAGACCCAGTACTTC
NA	TRBV9	NA	TRBJ1-1	CASSVAQGSGTEAFF	TGTGCCAGCAGCGTAGCCCAGGGATCTGGCACTGAAGCTTTCTTT
TRBD1	TRBV10-3	few	TRBJ2-5	CAISDGQGGETQYF	TGTGCCATCAGTGACGGACAGGGGGGAGAGACCCAGTACTTC
NA	TRBV4-1	NA	TRBJ2-3	CASGEVARTDTQYF	TGCGCCAGTGGGGAGGTAGCCAGGACAGATACGCAGTATTTT
TRBD2	TRBV7-9	NA	TRBJ2-4	CASSAGLAGGLAKNIQYF	TGTGCCAGCAGCGCAGGACTAGCGGGAGGGTTAGCCAAAAACATTCAGTACTTC
TRBD1	TRBV6-5	NA	TRBJ1-2	CASSGSGTGGFGYTF	TGTGCCAGCAGTGGCTCCGGGACAGGGGGCTTTGGCTACACCTTC